This T cell receptor (beta chain) was profiled in a study of technical replicates of blood from a few donors. Assay used: immunoSEQ multiplex PCR; TCRdb lists only in-frame clones, some missing. The sample lists about 93,000 clones, around 95% occurring once. Trimming removed 5 bases at V and 5 bases at J, with 22 bases between. This CDR3 has 17 amino acids. Per germline, CDR1 SGHTA and CDR2 FQGNSA. This receptor was identified in a human donor in good health. V and J are TRBV7-2 and TRBJ1-5; maybe TRBD1 (5 bases). The sequenced sample was T cells isolated from PBMCs. CDR3 nucleotides: TGTGCCAGCAGCCCAGGCCTTTATGGGGCAGACGATCAGCCCCAGCATTTT. This translates into CASSPGLYGADDQPQHF.